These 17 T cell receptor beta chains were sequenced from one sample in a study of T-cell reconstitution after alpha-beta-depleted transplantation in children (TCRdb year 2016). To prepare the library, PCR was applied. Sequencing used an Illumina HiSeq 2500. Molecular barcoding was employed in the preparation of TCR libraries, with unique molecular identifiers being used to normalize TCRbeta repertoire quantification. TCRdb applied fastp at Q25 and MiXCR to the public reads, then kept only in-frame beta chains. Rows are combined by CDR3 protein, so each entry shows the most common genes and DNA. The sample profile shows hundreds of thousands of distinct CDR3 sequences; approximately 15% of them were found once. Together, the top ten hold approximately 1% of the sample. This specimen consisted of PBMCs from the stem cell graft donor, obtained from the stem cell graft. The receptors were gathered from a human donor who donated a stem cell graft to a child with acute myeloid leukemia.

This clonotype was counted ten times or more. As DNA, the CDR3 is TGTGCCAGCAGCTTAGACGACTTGGGAGGCTACACCTTC. This codes for CASSLDDLGGYTF. V usage is TRBV7-2 and J usage is TRBJ1-2; D call uncertain. The germline V and J ends were trimmed by 1 base and 8 bases, with 11 bases remaining between them. CDR3 size: 13 residues. CDR1 and CDR2 (germline): SGHTA, FQGNSA.

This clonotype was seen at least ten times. The CDR3, as DNA: TGTGCCAGCAGTTACGACAGAAATCAGCCCCAGCATTTT. Translation gives CASSYDRNQPQHF. This chain connects TRBV6-5 to TRBJ1-5, with TRBD1 as a possible D gene (5 bases). The length of the CDR3 is 13 residues. The V and J ends lost 2 bases and 4 bases respectively, with 6 bases between them. The germline V gene has CDR1 MNHEY and CDR2 SVGAGI.

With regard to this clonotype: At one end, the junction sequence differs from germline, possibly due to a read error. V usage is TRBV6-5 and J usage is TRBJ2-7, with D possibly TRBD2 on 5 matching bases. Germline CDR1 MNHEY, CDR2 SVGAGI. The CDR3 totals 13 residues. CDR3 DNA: TGTGCCAGCACTTACGCAGGACTGAGCGAGCAGTACTTC. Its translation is CASTYAGLSEQYF.

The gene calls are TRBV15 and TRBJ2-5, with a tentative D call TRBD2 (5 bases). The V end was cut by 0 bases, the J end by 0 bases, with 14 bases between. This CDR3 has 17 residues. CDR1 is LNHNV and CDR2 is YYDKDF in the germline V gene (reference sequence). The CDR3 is CATSREAAGRNQETQYF. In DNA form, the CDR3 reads TGTGCCACCAGCAGAGAAGCGGCCGGACGGAACCAAGAGACCCAGTACTTC.

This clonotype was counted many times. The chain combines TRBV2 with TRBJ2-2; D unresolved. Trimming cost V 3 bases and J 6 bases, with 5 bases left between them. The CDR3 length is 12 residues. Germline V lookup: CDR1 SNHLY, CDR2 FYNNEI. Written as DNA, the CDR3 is TGTGCCAGCAGTGAGTCGGCCGGGGAGCTGTTTTTT. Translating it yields CASSESAGELFF.

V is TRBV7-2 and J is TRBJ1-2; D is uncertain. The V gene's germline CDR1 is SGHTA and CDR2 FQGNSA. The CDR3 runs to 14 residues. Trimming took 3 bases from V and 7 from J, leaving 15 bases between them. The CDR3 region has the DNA TGTGCCAGCAGCTTTCGTCAGGTATCCTCTGGCTACACCTTC. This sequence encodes CASSFRQVSSGYTF.

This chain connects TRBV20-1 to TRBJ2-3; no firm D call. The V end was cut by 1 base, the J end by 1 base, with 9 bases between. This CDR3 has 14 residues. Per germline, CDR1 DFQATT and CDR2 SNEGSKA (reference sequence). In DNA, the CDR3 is TGCAGTGCTAGAGCTCAACCGGGCACAGATACGCAGTATTTT. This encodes CSARAQPGTDTQYF.

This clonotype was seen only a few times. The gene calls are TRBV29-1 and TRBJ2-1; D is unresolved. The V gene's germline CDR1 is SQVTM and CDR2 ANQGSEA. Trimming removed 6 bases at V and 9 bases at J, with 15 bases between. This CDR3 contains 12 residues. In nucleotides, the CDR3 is TGCAGCGTCTCCCTCATCGGATTTGAGCAGTTCTTC. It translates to CSVSLIGFEQFF.

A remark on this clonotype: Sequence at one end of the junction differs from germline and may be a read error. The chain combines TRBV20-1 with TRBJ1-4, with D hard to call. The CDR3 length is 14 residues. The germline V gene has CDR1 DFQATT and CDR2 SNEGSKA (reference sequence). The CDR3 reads CSARAPGLDKNLFF. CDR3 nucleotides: TGCAGTGCTAGAGCCCCGGGCCTTGACAAAAACCTGTTTTTT.

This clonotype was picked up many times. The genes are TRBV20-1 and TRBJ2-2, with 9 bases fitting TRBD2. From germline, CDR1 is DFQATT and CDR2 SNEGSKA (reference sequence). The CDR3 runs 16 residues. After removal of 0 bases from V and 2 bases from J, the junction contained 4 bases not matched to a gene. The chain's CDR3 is CSARDSGGPNTGELFF. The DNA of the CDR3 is TGCAGTGCTAGAGATAGCGGGGGACCAAACACCGGGGAGCTGTTTTTT.

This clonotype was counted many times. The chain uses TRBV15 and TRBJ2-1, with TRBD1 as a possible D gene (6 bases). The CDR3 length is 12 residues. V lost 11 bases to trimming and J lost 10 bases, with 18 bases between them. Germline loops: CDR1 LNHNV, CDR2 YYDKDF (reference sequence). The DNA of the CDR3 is TGTGCCGTCGGGCAGGGGCCTTGGGAGCAGTTCTTC. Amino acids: CAVGQGPWEQFF.

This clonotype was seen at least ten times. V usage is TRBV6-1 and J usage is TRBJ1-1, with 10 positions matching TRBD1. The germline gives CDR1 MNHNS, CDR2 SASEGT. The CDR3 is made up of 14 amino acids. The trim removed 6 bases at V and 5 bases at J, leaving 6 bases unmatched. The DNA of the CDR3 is TGTGCCAGCAGGTTGACAGGGGGCGTTACTGAAGCTTTCTTT. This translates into CASRLTGGVTEAFF.

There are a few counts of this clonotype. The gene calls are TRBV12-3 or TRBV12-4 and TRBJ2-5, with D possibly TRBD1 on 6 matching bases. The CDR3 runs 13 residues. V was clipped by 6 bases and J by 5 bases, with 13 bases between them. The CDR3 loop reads CASRLTGKETQYF. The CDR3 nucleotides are TGTGCCAGCAGGCTAACAGGGAAGGAGACCCAGTACTTC.

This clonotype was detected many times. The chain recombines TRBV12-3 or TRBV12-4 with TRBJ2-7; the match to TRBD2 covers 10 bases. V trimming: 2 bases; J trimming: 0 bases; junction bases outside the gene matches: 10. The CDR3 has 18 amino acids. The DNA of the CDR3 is TGTGCCAGCAGTTTACGCCTAGCGGGGGCCCTGAGCTCCTACGAGCAGTACTTC. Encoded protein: CASSLRLAGALSSYEQYF.

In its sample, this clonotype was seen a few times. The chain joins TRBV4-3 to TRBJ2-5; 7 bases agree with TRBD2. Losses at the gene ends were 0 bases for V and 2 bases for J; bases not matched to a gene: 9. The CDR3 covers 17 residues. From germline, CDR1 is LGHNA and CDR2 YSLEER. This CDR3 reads CASSQEGPGLRQETQYF. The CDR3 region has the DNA TGCGCCAGCAGCCAAGAGGGCCCGGGACTAAGGCAAGAGACCCAGTACTTC.

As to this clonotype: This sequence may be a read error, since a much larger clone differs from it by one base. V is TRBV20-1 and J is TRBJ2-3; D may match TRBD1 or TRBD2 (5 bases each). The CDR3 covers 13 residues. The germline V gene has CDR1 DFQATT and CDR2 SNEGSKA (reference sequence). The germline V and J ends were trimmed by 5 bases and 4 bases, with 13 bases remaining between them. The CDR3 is CSAEGRSPDTQYF. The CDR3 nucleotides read TGCAGTGCTGAGGGGCGTAGCCCAGATACGCAGTATTTT.

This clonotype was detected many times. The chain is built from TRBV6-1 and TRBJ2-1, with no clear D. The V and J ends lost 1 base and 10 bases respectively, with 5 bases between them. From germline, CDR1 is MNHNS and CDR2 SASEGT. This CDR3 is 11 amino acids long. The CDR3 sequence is CASSEGWEQFF. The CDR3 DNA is TGTGCCAGCAGTGAAGGATGGGAGCAGTTCTTC.